This section outlines one T cell receptor beta chain sequence together with its context. The clone's antigen remains unknown. No much larger clone exists at a distance of one base, and base qualities are not known. CDR3 length: 15 amino acids, cysteine to phenylalanine. CDR3 DNA is the only sequence kept; it has 45 bases, read in frame from the first base. Trimming takes 7 bases from V and 0 bases from J, and the germline ends sit 13 bases apart. From the germline V gene (reference sequence), CDR1 is MNHNY and CDR2 is SVGAGI. TCRbeta CDR3 regions were amplified from genomic DNA by means of the immunoSEQ Assay, a bias-controlled multiplex PCR. Turning to the authors' computational methods: Within the assay, amplification of reference gene primers was used to estimate how many nucleated cells each sample contained. Sequence reads were collapsed and filtered to measure the absolute abundance of every unique TCRbeta CDR3 rearrangement. For each sample, productive Simpson clonality was calculated as the square root of Simpson's diversity index over productive rearrangements. The source is immuneACCESS, and TCRdb retained only in-frame sequences with V and J called. Part of the clones is not carried over; for the studies checked, unresolved V genes explain less than half of this, and the remainder is unexplained. V and J calls and clone size follow that table, whereas D and trimming were derived from the DNA. Here the sample has about 180,000 clones; 80% to 90% occur a single time. The ten largest account for 3.3% of the sample.

The entry originates in a study of blood T cell repertoires in COVID-19 (dated by TCRdb to the early 2020s). About the full investigation: Samples covering the acute and convalescent phases of COVID-19 were provided by collaborators in the United States, Italy and Spain. Where available, HLA class I and class II types were taken from metadata supplied by the sample provider and were not determined by assay-based typing. The material from the prospective study consisted of cDNA or gDNA derived from T cells, B-cell-depleted T cells, or PBMCs. The repertoires were made available in a free public database intended to serve as a resource for research on the immune response to SARS-CoV-2. The samples were drawn from two sources: the first 160 participants of the ongoing ImmuneRACE study, and 1,200 or so subjects contributed by 6 global collaborators. The dataset comprised deeply sampled blood TCRbeta repertoires from subjects exposed to, actively infected with, or recovered from COVID-19. Sample metadata almost always included a de-identified subject ID, COVID-19 status, age in years and sex.

The research as a whole found: The quantity of clinical and demographic metadata differed by source and by participant and was supplied without curation.

The collaborating institutions used their own protocols to collect whole blood in K2EDTA tubes. For TCRbeta analysis, collaborator samples were shipped as frozen whole blood, as isolated PBMCs, or as DNA extracted from either sample type. The receptor was isolated from a man between 60 and 70 years old with acute or convalescent COVID-19. The sample was peripheral blood. The rearrangement joined TRBV6-6 to TRBJ1-3; there is no confident call for the D gene. The nucleotide sequence is given as TGTGCCAGCATCCAATCCCGGGTCTCTGGAAACACCATATATTTT. It codes for CASIQSRVSGNTIYF.